What follows are 17 T cell receptor beta chains derived from one specimen sequenced in a study of immune heterogeneity within non-small cell lung tumors. With 32 V and 13 J primers, multiplex PCR amplified the TCR beta CDR3. TCRdb re-analysed the multiplex PCR reads in MiXCR, keeping a single row per CDR3 protein. In the table there are about 2,000 distinct CDR3 sequences, 48% of which are singletons. Bulk tumor genomic DNA constituted the template, at 600 ng per sample. In surgery, several biopsies were collected from each primary tumor at widely spaced sites. Their non-small cell lung cancer was newly diagnosed and untreated, and the patients underwent curative surgery. The specimen was lung tumor tissue. The source of these receptors is a man in his fifties or sixties with non-small cell lung cancer.

The chain is built from TRBV10-3 and TRBJ2-3; possibly TRBD1 for D (7 bases). Germline V lookup: CDR1 ENHRY, CDR2 SYGVKD. The V and J ends lost 10 bases and 3 bases respectively, with 14 bases between them. CDR3 length: 13 amino acids. The CDR3 DNA follows: TGTGCCACCCAGGAGGGGGCAACAGATACGCAGTATTTT. Translating it yields CATQEGATDTQYF.

V gene TRBV3-1 combines with J gene TRBJ2-7, with 7 nucleotides matching TRBD2. The CDR3 consists of 16 residues. V was clipped by 4 bases and J by 4 bases; unmatched bases: 13. Germline V gene sequence: CDR1 LGHDT, CDR2 YNNKEL (reference sequence). CDR3 DNA sequence: TGTGCCAGCAGCCCCACCCTGGGGGTAGCGGGTTACGAGCAGTACTTC. Translation gives CASSPTLGVAGYEQYF.

In its sample, this clonotype is large. The J gene is TRBJ2-7, the V gene TRBV4-1; D unclear. Germline V gene sequence: CDR1 MGHRA, CDR2 YSYEKL. CDR3 length: 14 residues. The V gene lost 0 bases and the J gene lost 7 bases, with 13 bases spanning the gap. Written as DNA, the CDR3 is TGCGCCAGCAGCCAAGATCCAGGCAGCTGGGAGCAGTACGTC. Translation gives CASSQDPGSWEQYV.

J is TRBJ2-2 and V is TRBV14; possibly TRBD2 for D (5 bases). This CDR3 contains 18 residues. V shed 0 bases and J shed 0 bases, with 14 bases lying between them. The germline gives CDR1 SGHDN, CDR2 FVKESK. CDR3 loop: CASSQERSGSANTGELFF. The CDR3 DNA is TGTGCCAGCAGCCAAGAAAGGTCTGGGAGCGCGAACACCGGGGAGCTGTTTTTT.

The gene calls are TRBV27 and TRBJ1-5; 9 bases line up with TRBD1. CDR1 and CDR2 (germline): MNHEY, SMNVEV (reference sequence). V was pared by 5 bases and J by 6 bases, with 8 bases of the junction left unmatched. The CDR3 covers 15 residues. The CDR3 DNA reads TGTGCCAGCAGTCCCTGGACGGGACAGGGTCAGCCCCAGCATTTT. Translated, it gives CASSPWTGQGQPQHF.

J is TRBJ2-7 and V is TRBV6-2 or TRBV6-3; D may be TRBD1 (6 bases). Per the germline V gene, CDR1 is MNHEY and CDR2 is SVGEGT. CDR3 length: 15 residues. Trimming took 6 bases from V and 5 from J, leaving 20 bases between them. The CDR3 protein is CASRTGTGRSNEQYF. The CDR3 DNA sequence: TGTGCCAGCAGGACAGGTACAGGGCGTTCAAACGAGCAGTACTTC.

CDR3 loop: CASNRDRYNEKLFF. As DNA, the CDR3 is TGTGCCAGCAACCGGGACAGATATAATGAAAAACTGTTTTTT. This chain uses TRBV2 with TRBJ1-4; 7 nucleotides line up with TRBD1. CDR1 is SNHLY and CDR2 is FYNNEI in the germline V gene. The CDR3 has 14 residues. The V gene end was trimmed by 7 bases and the J gene end by 4 bases; junction bases not matched to a gene: 6.

The rearrangement uses TRBV2 and TRBJ2-7, with D tentatively TRBD2 (6 bases). The CDR3 has 13 amino acids. Trimming shortened V by 0 bases and J by 7 bases, and 10 bases separated the two germline ends. Per germline, CDR1 SNHLY and CDR2 FYNNEI. CDR3 coding DNA: TGTGCCAGCAGTGAAGCGAGGAGGGGAGAGCAGTACTTC. This codes for CASSEARRGEQYF.

The V call is TRBV5-1, the J call TRBJ2-7, with D tentatively TRBD1 or TRBD2 (5 bases each). V gave up 0 bases and J gave up 3 bases, with 13 bases separating them. Germline V gene data show CDR1 as SGHRS and CDR2 as YFSETQ. The CDR3 length is 15 residues. For the CDR3, the DNA is TGCGCCAGCAGCTTGGGAGGGACGGCGCTCTACGAGCAGTACTTC. Translating it yields CASSLGGTALYEQYF.

This clonotype has more than one count but fewer than ten. The chain couples TRBV6-2 or TRBV6-3 to TRBJ1-6; the D gene is possibly TRBD1 (6 bases). CDR1 MNHEY and CDR2 SVGEGT come from the germline V gene. The V end was cut by 7 bases, the J end by 9 bases, with 13 bases between. This CDR3 has 13 amino acids. CDR3 nucleotides: TGTGCCAGCATTCCAGGGGAGAGTTCACCCCTCCACTTT. Amino acids: CASIPGESSPLHF.

This clonotype was recorded a few times. This chain uses TRBV4-2 with TRBJ2-2; the D gene is possibly TRBD2 (6 bases). This CDR3 has 17 amino acids. V was clipped by 1 base and J by 4 bases, with 16 bases between them. Germline V gene data show CDR1 as LGHNA and CDR2 as YNFKEQ. Here the CDR3 DNA reads TGTGCCAGCAGCCAAGGTTACTGGGGGACTGGCACCGGGGAGCTGTTTTTT. It encodes CASSQGYWGTGTGELFF.

The J gene is TRBJ2-7, the V gene TRBV30, with a possible D match to TRBD1 (5 bases). V was pared by 3 bases and J by 8 bases, with 14 bases between. The CDR3 sequence is 12 residues long. The V gene's germline CDR1 is GTSNPN and CDR2 SVGIG (reference sequence). For the CDR3, the DNA is TGTGCCTGGAGAACAGGAGTGCTCCAGCAGTACTTC. Translating gives CAWRTGVLQQYF.

This chain links TRBV20-1 with TRBJ1-6; TRBD1 matches at 9 bases. J lost 5 bases, V lost 6 bases, and 8 bases had no gene match. This CDR3 is 15 amino acids long. Germline V CDR1 and CDR2: DFQATT, SNEGSKA (reference sequence). CDR3 amino acids: CSAPARTGDNSPLHF. In DNA form, the CDR3 reads TGCAGTGCCCCAGCCCGGACAGGGGATAATTCACCCCTCCACTTT.

The chain is built from TRBV27 and TRBJ2-6, with a weak D call TRBD2 (5 bases). Germline-derived CDR1 and CDR2 are MNHEY and SMNVEV (reference sequence). The V gene lost 4 bases and the J gene lost 3 bases, with 7 bases spanning the gap. CDR3 size: 14 residues. The CDR3 DNA reads TGTGCCAGCAGTTGGACTTTTGGGGCCAACGTCCTGACTTTC. Its protein is CASSWTFGANVLTF.

About this clonotype itself: This may arise from a read error, as a much more abundant clone is one base away. The chain couples TRBV12-3 or TRBV12-4 to TRBJ2-7; tentative D call: TRBD2 (6 bases). This CDR3 is built from 13 residues. This chain's CDR3 is CASSLSMRGEKYF. For the CDR3, the DNA is TGTGCCAGCAGTTTGAGTATGCGGGGCGAGAAGTACTTC.

The chain is built from TRBV30 and TRBJ1-5, with D perhaps TRBD1 (6 bases). V was cut by 3 bases and J by 4 bases, with 10 bases left in between. From germline, CDR1 is GTSNPN and CDR2 SVGIG (reference sequence). The CDR3 covers 13 residues. The CDR3 DNA follows: TGTGCCTGGAGCCCGAGGGGGAATCAGCCCCAGCATTTT. This translates into CAWSPRGNQPQHF.

This clonotype appeared a few times. The chain combines TRBV2 with TRBJ1-2; weak D call: TRBD1 (5 bases). The CDR3 is made up of 12 amino acids. The V end was cut by 7 bases, the J end by 4 bases, with 10 bases between. The germline gives CDR1 SNHLY, CDR2 FYNNEI. The CDR3 DNA sequence: TGTGCCAGCACTCGACAGCCCTATGGCTACACCTTC. Protein: CASTRQPYGYTF. The full variable domain, in which reference TRBV2 and TRBJ1-2 provide the parts outside the CDR3, is EPEVTQTPSHQVTQMGQEVILRCVPISNHLYFYWYRQILGQKVEFLVSFYNNEISEKSEIFDDQFSVERPDGSNFTLKIRSTKLEDSAMYFCASTRQPYGYTFGSGTRLTVV.